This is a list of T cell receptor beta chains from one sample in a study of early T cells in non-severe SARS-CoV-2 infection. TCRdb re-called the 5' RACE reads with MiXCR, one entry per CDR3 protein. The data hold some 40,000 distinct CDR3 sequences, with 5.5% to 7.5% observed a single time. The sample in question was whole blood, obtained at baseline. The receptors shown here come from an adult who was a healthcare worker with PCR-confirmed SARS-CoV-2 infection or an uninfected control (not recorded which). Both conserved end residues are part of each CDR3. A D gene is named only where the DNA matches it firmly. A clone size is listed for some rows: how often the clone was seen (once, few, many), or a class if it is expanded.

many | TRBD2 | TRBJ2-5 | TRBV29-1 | TGCAGCTCCGGTACGGGGTTCGGGAGGGAGACCCAGTACTTC | CSSGTGFGRETQYF
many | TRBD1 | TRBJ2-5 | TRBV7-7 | TGTGCTAGCAGCTTAGGACAGGGGGCAAAAGAGACCCAGTACTTC | CASSLGQGAKETQYF
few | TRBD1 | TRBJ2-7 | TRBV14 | TGTGCCAGCAGCCAAGAAACGGGACAGCTTTCCGAGCAGTACTTC | CASSQETGQLSEQYF
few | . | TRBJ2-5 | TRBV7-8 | TGTGCCAGCACCTACGCAAGCGGTGTGACCCAGTACTTC | CASTYASGVTQYF
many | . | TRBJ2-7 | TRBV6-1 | TGTGCCAGCAGTGAAGCCCTCCCCGGAGGGCCTCACTACGAGCAGTACTTC | CASSEALPGGPHYEQYF
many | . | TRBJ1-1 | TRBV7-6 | TGTGCCAGCAGCTTATCGGTGCCCCGGGGCGGCACTGAAGCTTTCTTT | CASSLSVPRGGTEAFF
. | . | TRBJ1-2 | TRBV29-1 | TGCAGCGTTGAAATTGGGGGTTATGGCTACACCTTC | CSVEIGGYGYTF
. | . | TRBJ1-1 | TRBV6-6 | TGTGCCAGCAGTTTGGAGATGCGGCCTGAAGCTTTCTTT | CASSLEMRPEAFF
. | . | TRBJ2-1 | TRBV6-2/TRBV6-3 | TGTGCCAGCAGGAAGACAGGTAACCCCTACAATGAGCAGTTCTTC | CASRKTGNPYNEQFF
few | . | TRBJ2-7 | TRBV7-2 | TGTGCCAGCAGCCCCTCGCAGGTGGTGCAGTACTTC | CASSPSQVVQYF
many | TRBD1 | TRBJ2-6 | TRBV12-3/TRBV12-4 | TGTGCCAGCAGCTCCCGGACGCTACAGGGGTTAGGCTCTGGGGCCAACGTCCTGACTTTC | CASSSRTLQGLGSGANVLTF
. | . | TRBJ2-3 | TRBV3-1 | TGTGCCAGCAGCCAAGAACCGACAGATACGCAGTATTTT | CASSQEPTDTQYF
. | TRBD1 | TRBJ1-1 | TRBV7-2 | TGTGCCAGCAGCTCAACAGACAGGGTGAACACTGAAGCTTTCTTT | CASSSTDRVNTEAFF
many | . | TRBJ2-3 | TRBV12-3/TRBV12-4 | TGTGCCAGCAGTACCCCGAGGGATACGCAGTATTTT | CASSTPRDTQYF
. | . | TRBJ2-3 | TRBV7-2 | TGTGCCAGCAGCCATAAAGGGGATACGCAGTATTTT | CASSHKGDTQYF
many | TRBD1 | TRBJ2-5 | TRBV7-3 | TGTGCCAGCAGCCCGACGGACAGGGCCGGCGGGACCCAGTACTTC | CASSPTDRAGGTQYF
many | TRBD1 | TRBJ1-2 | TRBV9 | TGTGCCAGCAGTGGGGACAGCTCCAAGGATGGCTACACCTTC | CASSGDSSKDGYTF
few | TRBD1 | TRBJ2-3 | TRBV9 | TGTGCCAGCAGCGTACGGGACAGTCGCACAGATACGCAGTATTTT | CASSVRDSRTDTQYF
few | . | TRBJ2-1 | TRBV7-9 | TGTGCCAGCAGCTCTGGGGGGACCGATGCGCAGTTCTTC | CASSSGGTDAQFF
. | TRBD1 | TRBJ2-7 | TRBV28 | TGTGCCAGCAGTCGCTCCGGGACAGCACTCTACGAGCAGTACTTC | CASSRSGTALYEQYF
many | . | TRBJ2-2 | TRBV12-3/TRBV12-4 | TGTGCCAGCAGCCTTTTTTTCGGCGGGGAGCTGTTTTTT | CASSLFFGGELFF
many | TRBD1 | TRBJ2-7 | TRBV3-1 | TGTGCCAGCAGCCAGGGACAGGGGCTCGGGAATTTATTTTACGAGCAGTACTTC | CASSQGQGLGNLFYEQYF
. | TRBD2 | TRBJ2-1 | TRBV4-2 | TGTGCCAGCAGCCAAGATATCGCCAGGCTAGCGGGGGAGTACAATGAGCAGTTCTTC | CASSQDIARLAGEYNEQFF
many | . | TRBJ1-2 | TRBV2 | TGTGCCAGCAAGGTAGCGGGCGACTATGGCTACACCTTC | CASKVAGDYGYTF
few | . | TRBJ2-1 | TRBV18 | TGTGCCAGCTCACCAGTGGAGACGGGGCAAAACAATGAGCAGTTCTTC | CASSPVETGQNNEQFF
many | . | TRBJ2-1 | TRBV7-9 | TGTGCCAGCAGCCCGAAGTATGAGCAGTTCTTC | CASSPKYEQFF
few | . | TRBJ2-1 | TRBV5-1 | TGCGCCAGCAGCTTGGTCCAGGGGAATGTGGATGAGCAGTTCTTC | CASSLVQGNVDEQFF
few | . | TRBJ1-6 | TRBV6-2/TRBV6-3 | TGTGCCAGCAGTTACTCTCGGGAGTCACCCCTCCACTTT | CASSYSRESPLHF
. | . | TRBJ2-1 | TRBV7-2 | TGTGCCAGCAGCCCTCTCGGGGTAGGTGAGCAGTTCTTC | CASSPLGVGEQFF
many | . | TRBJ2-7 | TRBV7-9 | TGTGCCAGCAGCCTTATGTCGACAGTAACCGAGCAGTACTTC | CASSLMSTVTEQYF
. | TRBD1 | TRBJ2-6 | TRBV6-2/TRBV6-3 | TGTGCCAGCAGTCGGCCGGGACAGACCATCTCTGGGGCCAACGTCCTGACTTTC | CASSRPGQTISGANVLTF
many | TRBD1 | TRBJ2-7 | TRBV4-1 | TGCGCCAGCAGCCAAGGCCGGGACAGGAACGAGCAGTACTTC | CASSQGRDRNEQYF
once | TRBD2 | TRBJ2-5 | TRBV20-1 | TGCAGTGCCACTCTAGCGGGAGGCCAAGAGACCCAGTACTTC | CSATLAGGQETQYF
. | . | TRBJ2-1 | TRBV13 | TGTGCCAGCAGCTCCCGGGAGAATGAGCAGTTCTTC | CASSSRENEQFF
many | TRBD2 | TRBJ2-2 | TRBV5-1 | TGCGCCAGCAGCTTGATGAGCGGGAGCCCCACCGGGGAGCTGTTTTTT | CASSLMSGSPTGELFF
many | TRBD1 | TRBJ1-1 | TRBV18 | TGTGCCAGCTCACCATTCGCCAGGGGGGATATGAACACTGAAGCTTTCTTT | CASSPFARGDMNTEAFF
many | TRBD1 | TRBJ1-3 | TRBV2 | TGTGCCAGCAGTCGAAGGGGACAGGGGGCTTCTGGAAACACCATATATTTT | CASSRRGQGASGNTIYF
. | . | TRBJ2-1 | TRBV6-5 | TGTGCCAGCAGTTACTCCCCGGGGGTCGGCAACAATGAGCAGTTCTTC | CASSYSPGVGNNEQFF
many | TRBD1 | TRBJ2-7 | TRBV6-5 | TGTGCCAGCAGCCCGGGGGACAGGGCCTACGAGCAGTACTTC | CASSPGDRAYEQYF
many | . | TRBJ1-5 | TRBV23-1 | TGCGCCAGCAGTCAATCCCGCGCCCCTATACAAGGGTCCCGGGTGGGGCCCCAGCATTTT | CASSQSRAPIQGSRVGPQHF
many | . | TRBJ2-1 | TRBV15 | TGTGCCACCAGCCCCACAGCAGGGCCCTACAATGAGCAGTTCTTC | CATSPTAGPYNEQFF
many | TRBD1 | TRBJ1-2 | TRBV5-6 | TGTGCCAGCAGCGTGGACAGGGGACGTGGCTACACCTTC | CASSVDRGRGYTF
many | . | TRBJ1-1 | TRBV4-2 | TGTGCCAGCAGCCAATCCCTGGTGGCGAGCACTGAAGCTTTCTTT | CASSQSLVASTEAFF
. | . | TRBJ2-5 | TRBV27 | TGTGCCAGCAGTTTAGTAGGGCGGGAGACCCAGTACTTC | CASSLVGRETQYF
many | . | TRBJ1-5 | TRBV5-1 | TGCGCCAGCAGCGCCGGGTCCCTAAATCAGCCCCAGCATTTT | CASSAGSLNQPQHF
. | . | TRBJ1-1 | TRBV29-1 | TGCAGCGGGGACCCGGCGACTGAAGCTTTCTTT | CSGDPATEAFF
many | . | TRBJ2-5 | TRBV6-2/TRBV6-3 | TGTGCCACGCGCGGCTACCAAGAGACCCAGTACTTC | CATRGYQETQYF
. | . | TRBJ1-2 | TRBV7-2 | TGTGCCAGCAGCTTAGTCCCAGGGAGTGACTATGGCTACACCTTC | CASSLVPGSDYGYTF
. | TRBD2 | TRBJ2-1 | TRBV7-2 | TGTGCCAGCAGCTTTGACGCGGGGGCCTACAATGAGCAGTTCTTC | CASSFDAGAYNEQFF
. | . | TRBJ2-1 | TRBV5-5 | TGTGCCAGCAGCCTTGGGGGACCCTACAATGAGCAGTTCTTC | CASSLGGPYNEQFF
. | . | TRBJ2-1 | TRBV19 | TGTGCCAGTAGTATTAATAACGGGACTTCCTACAATGAGCAGTTCTTC | CASSINNGTSYNEQFF
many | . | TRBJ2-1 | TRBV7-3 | TGTGCCAGCAGCTTATCGGACGGCGGGCGGGCCTCCTACAATGAGCAGTTCTTC | CASSLSDGGRASYNEQFF
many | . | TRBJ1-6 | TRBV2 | TGTGCCAGCAGTGTCTCCGGGACATTAAGTTCACCCCTCCACTTT | CASSVSGTLSSPLHF
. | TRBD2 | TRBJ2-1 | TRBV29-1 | TGCAGCGCTACCAAACTAGCGGGGGGGAATGAGCAGTTCTTC | CSATKLAGGNEQFF
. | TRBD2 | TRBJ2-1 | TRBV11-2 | TGTGCCAGCAGCTTAAGGGGGACTAGCGGCTACAACGAGCAGTTCTTC | CASSLRGTSGYNEQFF
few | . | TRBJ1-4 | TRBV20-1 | TGCAGTGCTAGAGAGCCTACGGAAAAACTGTTTTTT | CSAREPTEKLFF
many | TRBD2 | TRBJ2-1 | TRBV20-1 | TGCAGTGCTAGAGAGGGCGGGAGCTCCTACAATGAGCAGTTCTTC | CSAREGGSSYNEQFF